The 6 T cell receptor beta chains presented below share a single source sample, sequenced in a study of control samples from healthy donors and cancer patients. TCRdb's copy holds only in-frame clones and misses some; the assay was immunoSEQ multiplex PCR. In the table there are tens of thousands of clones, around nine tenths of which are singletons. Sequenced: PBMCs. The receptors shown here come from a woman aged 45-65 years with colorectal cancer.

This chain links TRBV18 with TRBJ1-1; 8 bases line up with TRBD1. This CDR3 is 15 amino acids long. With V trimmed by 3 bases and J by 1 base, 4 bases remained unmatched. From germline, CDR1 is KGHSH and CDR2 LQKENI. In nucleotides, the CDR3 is TGTGCCAGCTCACCTCGGGACAGGAGGAACACTGAAGCTTTCTTT. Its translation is CASSPRDRRNTEAFF.

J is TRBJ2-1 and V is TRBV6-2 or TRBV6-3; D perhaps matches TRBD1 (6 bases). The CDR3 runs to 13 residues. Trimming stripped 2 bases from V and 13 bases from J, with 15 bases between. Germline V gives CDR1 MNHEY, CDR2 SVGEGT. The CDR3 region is CASSYLGGVVQFF. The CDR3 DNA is TGTGCCAGCAGTTACCTTGGGGGCGTGGTTCAGTTCTTC.

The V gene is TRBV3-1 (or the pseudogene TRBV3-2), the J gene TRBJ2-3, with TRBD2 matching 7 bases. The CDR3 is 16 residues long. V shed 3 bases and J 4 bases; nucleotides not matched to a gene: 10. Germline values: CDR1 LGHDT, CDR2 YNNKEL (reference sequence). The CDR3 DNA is TGTGCCAGCAGCCACTTAGGACTAGAAGTCGCAGATACGCAGTATTTT. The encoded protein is CASSHLGLEVADTQYF.

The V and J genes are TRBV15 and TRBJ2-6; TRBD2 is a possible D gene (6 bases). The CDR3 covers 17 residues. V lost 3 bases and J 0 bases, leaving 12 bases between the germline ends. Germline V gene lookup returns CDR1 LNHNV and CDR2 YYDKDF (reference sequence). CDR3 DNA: TGTGCCACCAGCAGGGGGGGTTACGGCTCTGGGGCCAACGTCCTGACTTTC. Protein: CATSRGGYGSGANVLTF.

The CDR3 sequence is CASSLVGRAQETQYF. CDR3 nucleotide sequence: TGTGCCAGCAGCTTAGTGGGCAGGGCTCAAGAGACCCAGTACTTC. The J gene is TRBJ2-5, the V gene TRBV7-2; the D gene is possibly TRBD1 (5 bases). Germline loops: CDR1 SGHTA, CDR2 FQGNSA. Trimming stripped 1 base from V and 2 bases from J, with 11 bases between. The CDR3 runs to 15 residues.

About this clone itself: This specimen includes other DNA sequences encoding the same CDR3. CDR3 sequence (DNA): TGTGCCAGCAGTTTATGGGGCCAAGAGACCCAGTACTTC. It codes for CASSLWGQETQYF. This chain connects TRBV27 to TRBJ2-5; D not certain. V shed 1 base and J shed 1 base, with 4 bases lying between them. Per the germline V gene, CDR1 is MNHEY and CDR2 is SMNVEV (reference sequence). The CDR3 spans 13 residues.